This T cell receptor beta chain was documented in a study of CXCR4 blockade with PD-1 therapy in pancreatic cancer. Study-level points and caveats: Sequencing covered TCRbeta chains only, not alpha chains. Tumors were clonally expanded, mean 0.14 versus 0.05 in healthy blood. Frequent tumor clones were encoded by many distinct rearrangements, suggesting shared antigens.

Remarks on this clone: Its cognate antigen is unknown.

These archived tumors were resected from patients never given neoadjuvant therapy beforehand. Profiled with immunoSEQ multiplex PCR; TCRdb holds only in-frame clones, not every one. Of roughly 15,000 clones listed, over 60% are singletons. Sequencing was carried out using tumor tissue. This receptor was taken from a human donor with pancreatic ductal adenocarcinoma.

The CDR3 loop reads CASTSARSYNEQFF. The CDR3, as DNA: TGTGCCAGTACCAGCGCCCGCTCCTACAATGAGCAGTTCTTC. V is TRBV19 and J is TRBJ2-1, with D hard to call. V was trimmed by 7 bases and J by 0 bases, leaving 10 bases between them. The CDR3 is 14 amino acids. The V gene's germline CDR1 is LNHDA and CDR2 SQIVND (reference sequence).